These 6 T cell receptor beta chains share one sample of origin, sequenced in a study of T cell responses to AZD1222 COVID-19 vaccine. Only in-frame clones appear in the TCRdb table, and some are missing; sequencing was by immunoSEQ multiplex PCR. The repertoire holds some 200,000 clones, with more than 90% as singletons. Sequenced here: peripheral blood, sampled 28 days after the second dose of the MenACWY control vaccine. These receptors all come from an adult who received the MenACWY meningococcal vaccine as a control.

This rearrangement joins TRBV19 to TRBJ1-2; D gene ambiguous. V was shortened by 3 bases and J by 8 bases, with 7 bases between the two germline ends. Germline assignment: CDR1 LNHDA and CDR2 SQIVND (reference sequence). This CDR3 comprises 11 residues. CDR3 nucleotides: TGTGCCAGTAGTATGGATCTGGGCTACACCTTC. This encodes CASSMDLGYTF. Using reference TRBV19 and TRBJ1-2 for the parts outside the CDR3, the full variable domain is DGGITQSPKYLFRKEGQNVTLSCEQNLNHDAMYWYRQDPGQGLRLIYYSQIVNDFQKGDIAEGYSVSREKKESFPLTVTSAQKNPTAFYLCASSMDLGYTFGSGTRLTVV.

The rearrangement links TRBV28 to TRBJ2-7, with 7 bases identical to TRBD1. Germline V gene lookup returns CDR1 MDHEN and CDR2 SYDVKM. The CDR3 contains 19 residues. The trim removed 6 bases at V and 0 bases at J, leaving 20 bases unmatched. The CDR3 sequence: CASSPFLHDRVYPSYEQYF. CDR3 nucleotide sequence: TGTGCCAGCAGCCCTTTTCTACATGACAGGGTATATCCCTCCTACGAGCAGTACTTC. Full variable domain (remainder filled in from reference TRBV28 and TRBJ2-7): DVKVTQSSRYLVKRTGEKVFLECVQDMDHENMFWYRQDPGLGLRLIYFSYDVKMKEKGDIPEGYSVSREKKERFSLILESASTNQTSMYLCASSPFLHDRVYPSYEQYFGPGTRLTVT.

The rearrangement uses TRBV4-3 and TRBJ2-7, with no clear D. The CDR3 runs 14 residues. The V and J ends lost 2 bases and 3 bases respectively, with 11 bases between them. Germline values: CDR1 LGHNA, CDR2 YSLEER. The DNA for the CDR3 is TGCGCCAGCAGCCAACGATCCTATAACTACGAGCAGTACTTC. It is translated as CASSQRSYNYEQYF.

CDR3 residues: CASSSGTSGRVETQYF. The CDR3 region has the DNA TGTGCCAGCAGCTCCGGGACTAGCGGGAGGGTAGAGACCCAGTACTTC. The rearrangement joins TRBV7-9 to TRBJ2-5; 16 nucleotides match TRBD2. V was pared by 4 bases and J by 4 bases, with 3 bases of the junction left unmatched. The CDR3 totals 16 residues. Germline CDR1 is SEHNR and CDR2 is FQNEAQ (reference sequence).

This sequence joins TRBV19 and TRBJ2-7, with D hard to call. CDR3 size: 14 residues. Trimming left V 3 bases short and J 7 bases short, with 16 bases between. Per germline, CDR1 LNHDA and CDR2 SQIVND (reference sequence). For the CDR3, the DNA is TGTGCCAGTAGTATTGGCGGCGGCCTAAGGGAGCAGTACTTC. It codes for CASSIGGGLREQYF. The full variable domain, with the rest looked up from reference TRBV19 and TRBJ2-7, is DGGITQSPKYLFRKEGQNVTLSCEQNLNHDAMYWYRQDPGQGLRLIYYSQIVNDFQKGDIAEGYSVSREKKESFPLTVTSAQKNPTAFYLCASSIGGGLREQYFGPGTRLTVT.

The V gene is TRBV7-2, the J gene TRBJ2-5, with 9 bases identical to TRBD1. The CDR3 is 15 residues long. In germline, CDR1 is SGHTA, CDR2 FQGNSA. Losses at the gene ends were 3 bases for V and 5 bases for J; bases not matched to a gene: 7. The CDR3 reads CASSFSSDRGETQYF. The CDR3 region has the DNA TGTGCCAGCAGCTTTTCCTCGGACAGGGGCGAGACCCAGTACTTC. The entire variable domain, with the rest obtained from reference TRBV7-2 and TRBJ2-5, is as follows: GAGVSQSPSNKVTEKGKDVELRCDPISGHTALYWYRQSLGQGLEFLIYFQGNSAPDKSGLPSDRFSAERTGGSVSTLTIQRTQQEDSAVYLCASSFSSDRGETQYFGPGTRLLVL.